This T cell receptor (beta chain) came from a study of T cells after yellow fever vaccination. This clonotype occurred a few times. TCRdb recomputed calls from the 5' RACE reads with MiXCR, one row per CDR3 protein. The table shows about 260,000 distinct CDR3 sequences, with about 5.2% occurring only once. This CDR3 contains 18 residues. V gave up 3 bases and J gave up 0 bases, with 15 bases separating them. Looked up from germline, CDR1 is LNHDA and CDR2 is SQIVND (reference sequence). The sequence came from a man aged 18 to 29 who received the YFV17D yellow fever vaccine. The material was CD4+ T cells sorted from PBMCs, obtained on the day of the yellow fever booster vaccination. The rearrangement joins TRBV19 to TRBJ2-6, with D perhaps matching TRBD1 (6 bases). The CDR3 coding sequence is TGTGCCAGTAGTATCCCCGACAGGACCATCTCTGGGGCCAACGTCCTGACTTTC. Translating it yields CASSIPDRTISGANVLTF.